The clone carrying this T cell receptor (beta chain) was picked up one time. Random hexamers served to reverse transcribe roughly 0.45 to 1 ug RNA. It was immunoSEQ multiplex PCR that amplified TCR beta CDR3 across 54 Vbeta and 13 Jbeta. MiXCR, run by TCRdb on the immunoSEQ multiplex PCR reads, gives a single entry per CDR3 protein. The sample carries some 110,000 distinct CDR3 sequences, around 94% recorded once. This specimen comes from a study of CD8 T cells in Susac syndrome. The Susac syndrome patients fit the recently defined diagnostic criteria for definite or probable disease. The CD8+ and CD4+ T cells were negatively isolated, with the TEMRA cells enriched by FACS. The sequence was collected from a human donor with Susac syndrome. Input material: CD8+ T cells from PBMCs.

CDR3 sequence (DNA): TGTGCCAGCAGCCAGACGGGGCACTACGAGCAGTACTTC. It yields the protein CASSQTGHYEQYF. The gene calls are TRBV3-1 and TRBJ2-7; D possibly uses TRBD1 or TRBD2 (5 bases each). V lost 3 bases, J lost 3 bases, and 9 bases lay in between. This CDR3 spans 13 amino acids. The germline CDR1 and CDR2 sequences are LGHDT and YNNKEL (reference sequence).